This T cell receptor beta chain was sequenced in a study of blood T cell repertoires in COVID-19. Across the whole study: From the United States, Italy and Spain came samples of acute and convalescent COVID-19. The cDNA or gDNA used as material had been derived from T cells, B-cell-depleted T cells, or PBMCs.

Clones were read by immunoSEQ multiplex PCR, and TCRdb kept only the in-frame ones, dropping some. The sample consists of approximately 260,000 clones, around 78% of them appearing once. The trim removed 5 bases at V and 1 base at J, leaving 4 bases unmatched. CDR3 length equals 15 residues. CDR1 and CDR2 from the germline V gene are LNHNV and YYDKDF (reference sequence). This receptor was obtained from a man between 60 and 75 years old who had recovered from COVID-19. J is TRBJ1-5 and V is TRBV15; 8 positions agree with TRBD1. What was sequenced was peripheral blood. This CDR3 is CATSGRQGSNQPQHF. CDR3 in DNA: TGTGCCACCAGCGGCCGACAGGGGAGCAATCAGCCCCAGCATTTT.